The 20 T cell receptor beta chains below all came from one sample that was sequenced in a study of blood T cells in healthy people across ages. With a J-beta primer mix and a sample-barcoded 5' primer, a second PCR ran 7 to 11 cycles. TCRdb fed the 5' RACE reads into MiXCR, producing one record per CDR3 protein. The table lists more than 1 million distinct CDR3 sequences, 40% to 45% of them singletons. Sequenced: blood. These receptors all come from a woman in her sixties or seventies in good health.

The rearrangement links TRBV27 to TRBJ2-1; D possibly corresponds to TRBD1 (6 bases). This CDR3 region has 16 residues. Germline V CDR1 and CDR2: MNHEY, SMNVEV (reference sequence). V lost 2 bases and J lost 3, with 14 bases in between. The CDR3 region has the DNA TGTGCCAGCAGTTTAAGGTCGGACAGAAGCTACAATGAGCAGTTCTTC. Its protein is CASSLRSDRSYNEQFF.

This clonotype was picked up a small number of times. This chain connects TRBV29-1 to TRBJ1-1; D is unclear. Trimming cost V 6 bases and J 7 bases, with 15 bases left between them. This CDR3 region has 12 residues. Germline V gives CDR1 SQVTM, CDR2 ANQGSEA. The CDR3 DNA sequence: TGCAGCGTACATAAACGGGGTTATGAAGCTTTCTTT. Its protein is CSVHKRGYEAFF.

This clonotype showed up just a few times. The rearrangement uses TRBV20-1 and TRBJ2-5; 7 bases line up with TRBD2. CDR3 length: 13 amino acids. Per germline, CDR1 DFQATT and CDR2 SNEGSKA (reference sequence). The ends lost 3 bases at V and 1 base at J; junction bases unmatched: 2. DNA of the CDR3: TGCAGTGCTAGGAGACTAGCCCAAGAGACCCAGTACTTC. It translates to CSARRLAQETQYF.

This clonotype showed up just a few times. The chain is built from TRBV11-2 and TRBJ2-3; 16 bases are shared with TRBD2. This CDR3 comprises 22 residues. V trimming: 3 bases; J trimming: 3 bases; junction bases outside the gene matches: 18. Germline-derived CDR1 and CDR2 are SGHAT and FQNNGV. CDR3 sequence: CASSFDQGLAGGPWRETDTQYF. The DNA for the CDR3 is TGTGCCAGCAGCTTCGACCAGGGACTAGCGGGAGGGCCCTGGAGGGAGACAGATACGCAGTATTTT.

This clonotype was detected a few times. The rearrangement links TRBV7-2 to TRBJ2-1, with a tentative D call TRBD2 (6 bases). Trimming pared 7 bases from V and 7 bases from J, leaving 14 bases between. From germline, CDR1 is SGHTA and CDR2 FQGNSA. CDR3 length: 13 residues. The CDR3 here is CASTLTSWNEQFF. Here the CDR3 DNA reads TGTGCCAGCACCCTGACTAGTTGGAATGAGCAGTTCTTC.

This clonotype came up once. The chain uses TRBV12-3 or TRBV12-4 and TRBJ2-1, with TRBD1 identical over 12 bases. Trimming at V came to 4 bases and at J to 7 bases, leaving 5 bases not matched to a gene. CDR3 length: 15 amino acids. CDR3 bases: TGTGCCAGCAGTTCTCGGGACAGGGGGCGAAATGAGCAGTTCTTC. Translating gives CASSSRDRGRNEQFF.

In nucleotides, the CDR3 is TGTGCCAGCAGCCAAGATCAGACACTCTATGGCTACACCTTC. Translation gives CASSQDQTLYGYTF. The rearrangement joins TRBV3-1 to TRBJ1-2; D ambiguous. This CDR3 has 14 amino acids. Trimming removed 0 bases at V and 4 bases at J, with 9 bases between. Germline V gives CDR1 LGHDT, CDR2 YNNKEL (reference sequence).

The sample holds a few counts of this clonotype. The chain is built from TRBV5-1 and TRBJ2-4; 7 bases map to TRBD1. J gave up 6 bases and V 4 bases, and 4 bases lay outside the gene matches. CDR3 size: 13 residues. Germline assignment: CDR1 SGHRS and CDR2 YFSETQ. The CDR3 region has the DNA TGCGCCAGCAGCCTACGACAGGGAAACATTCAGTACTTC. Translating it yields CASSLRQGNIQYF. Supplemented by reference TRBV5-1 and TRBJ2-4, the full variable domain reads KAGVTQTPRYLIKTRGQQVTLSCSPISGHRSVSWYQQTPGQGLQFLFEYFSETQRNKGNFPGRFSGRQFSNSRSEMNVSTLELGDSALYLCASSLRQGNIQYFGAGTRLSVL.

The V gene is TRBV5-5, the J gene TRBJ1-1; D gene ambiguous. Trimming cost V 5 bases and J 3 bases, with 17 bases left between them. This CDR3 has 15 residues. Germline CDR1 is SGHKS and CDR2 is YYEKEE (reference sequence). CDR3 coding DNA: TGTGCCAGCAGAGGACTCACTACGTTGCACACTGAAGCTTTCTTT. It is translated as CASRGLTTLHTEAFF.

This clonotype was picked up a small number of times. The chain links TRBV20-1 to TRBJ2-3, with 7 nucleotides matching TRBD2. Germline V lookup: CDR1 DFQATT, CDR2 SNEGSKA (reference sequence). The CDR3 sequence is 14 residues long. The junction had 8 bases not matched to a gene; V was cut back by 2 bases and J by 6 bases. The CDR3 spells CSARRASGTDTQYF. The CDR3 bases are TGCAGTGCTAGAAGGGCTAGCGGTACGGATACGCAGTATTTT.

The gene calls are TRBV13 and TRBJ1-6, with a possible D match to TRBD1 (5 bases). Germline assignment: CDR1 PRHDT and CDR2 FYEKMQ (reference sequence). V lost 8 bases and J lost 10, with 12 bases in between. The CDR3 is 12 residues long. CDR3 loop: CASQEAGSPLHF. The CDR3 DNA sequence: TGTGCCAGCCAAGAGGCAGGGTCACCCCTCCACTTT.

This clonotype was seen only a few times. The chain couples TRBV5-6 to TRBJ2-5, with 8 nucleotides matching TRBD1. Matching the DNA end better, TRBJ2-7 makes the J call doubtful. Germline CDR1 and CDR2: SGHDT and YYEEEE. This CDR3 contains 14 residues. The CDR3 coding sequence is TGTGCCAGCAGCGCTGGACAGGGAACCTACGAGCAGTACTTC. Translation gives CASSAGQGTYEQYF.

This chain connects TRBV6-5 to TRBJ2-5, with TRBD1 identical over 9 bases. The J call is doubtful: the DNA matches TRBJ2-7 better. Germline-derived CDR1 and CDR2 are MNHEY and SVGAGI. The CDR3 is 13 residues long. CDR3 loop: CASSYSGQGEQYF. The CDR3 nucleotides read TGTGCCAGCAGTTACTCGGGACAGGGCGAGCAGTACTTC.

The table lists this clonotype with many counts. A junction end diverges from the germline sequence, so it may reflect a read error. The genes are TRBV28 and TRBJ2-3; D is ambiguous. This CDR3 has 13 residues. Germline CDR1 is MDHEN and CDR2 is SYDVKM. The CDR3 protein is CASSLLSTDTQYF. As DNA, the CDR3 is TGCGCCAGCAGCTTGCTAAGCACAGATACGCAGTATTTT. The full variable domain, rest sourced from reference TRBV28 and TRBJ2-3, is DVKVTQSSRYLVKRTGEKVFLECVQDMDHENMFWYRQDPGLGLRLIYFSYDVKMKEKGDIPEGYSVSREKKERFSLILESASTNQTSMYLCASSLLSTDTQYFGPGTRLTVL.

This clonotype came up a few times. The V and J genes are TRBV10-3 and TRBJ2-7; the D is unclear. The ends were cut back, 7 bases at V and 5 bases at J, with 12 bases in the middle. Germline V lookup: CDR1 ENHRY, CDR2 SYGVKD. CDR3 length: 12 amino acids. CDR3 protein: CAINPGGNEQYF. CDR3 DNA: TGTGCCATCAACCCTGGCGGTAACGAGCAGTACTTC.

The V and J genes are TRBV12-3 or TRBV12-4 and TRBJ2-3; D unclear. This CDR3 is 15 amino acids long. The V end was cut by 2 bases, the J end by 0 bases, with 9 bases between. The CDR3 here is CASSLIRTSTDTQYF. The CDR3 DNA sequence: TGTGCCAGCAGTTTAATCCGAACAAGCACAGATACGCAGTATTTT.

J is TRBJ2-1 and V is TRBV7-2, with a tentative D call TRBD2 (5 bases). Trimming removed 1 base from V and 13 bases from J, with 11 bases in between. Germline CDR1 and CDR2: SGHTA and FQGNSA. CDR3 size: 12 residues. Here the CDR3 reads CASSLEVGRQFF. The CDR3 DNA reads as TGTGCCAGCAGCTTAGAAGTGGGGAGACAGTTCTTC.

This clonotype appeared a few times. This chain's CDR3 is CASSQDGGLAGDTQYF. The CDR3 DNA sequence: TGTGCCAGCAGCCAAGATGGGGGACTAGCGGGAGATACGCAGTATTTT. The chain has TRBV4-2 and TRBJ2-3; TRBD2 matches 12 bases. Trimming removed 0 bases from V and 5 bases from J; junction bases left unmatched: 3. This CDR3 comprises 16 residues. Germline V lookup: CDR1 LGHNA, CDR2 YNFKEQ.

Remarks on this clonotype: Just one base apart from a much larger clone, this may be a read error. J is TRBJ2-7 and V is TRBV7-9; a possible D gene is TRBD2 (6 bases). Trimming removed 0 bases from V and 9 bases from J, with 18 bases in between. The CDR3 loop spans 15 amino acids. From germline, CDR1 is SEHNR and CDR2 FQNEAQ (reference sequence). CDR3 region: CASSLAVVAEVRQYF. CDR3 DNA: TGTGCCAGCAGCTTAGCGGTGGTAGCGGAGGTACGGCAGTACTTC.

This rearrangement joins TRBV4-1 to TRBJ1-1; 7 bases are a match to TRBD1. The CDR3 totals 16 residues. Trimming took 2 bases from V and 4 from J; bases not matched to a gene: 10. The germline V gene has CDR1 MGHRA and CDR2 YSYEKL. The CDR3 bases are TGCGCCAGCAGCCAAAAACTTAAGGGGGCGAGCACTGAAGCTTTCTTT. Protein product: CASSQKLKGASTEAFF.